This entry lists 28 T cell receptor beta chains sequenced from one sample in a study of blood T cell repertoires in COVID-19. TCRdb's copy holds only in-frame clones and misses some; the assay was immunoSEQ multiplex PCR. The profile shows more than 400,000 clones, 75% to 90% of them singletons. Specimen: peripheral blood. These receptors were taken from a human donor in a cohort sampled during active COVID-19.

The CDR3 sequence is CASSYLSFSYEQYF. The CDR3 region has the DNA TGTGCCAGCAGTTATTTGTCTTTCTCCTACGAGCAGTACTTC. The chain links TRBV6-5 to TRBJ2-7; no reliable D call. CDR1 and CDR2 (germline): MNHEY, SVGAGI. There are 14 residues in the CDR3. Trimming pared 3 bases from V and 0 bases from J, leaving 9 bases between.

This clone came up once. As DNA, the CDR3 is TGTGCCAGTAGTGGCGGGGGGGGAACCGGGGAGCTGTTTTTT. Its translation is CASSGGGGTGELFF. This sequence joins TRBV19 and TRBJ2-2; 9 nucleotides line up with TRBD2. Trimming removed 5 bases from V and 5 bases from J; junction bases left unmatched: 3. The V gene's germline CDR1 is LNHDA and CDR2 SQIVND (reference sequence). The CDR3 spans 14 residues.

V usage is TRBV10-1 and J usage is TRBJ1-5; D uncertain. Germline V CDR1 and CDR2: WNHNN, SYGVQD (reference sequence). Trimming removed 3 bases from V and 5 bases from J, with 8 bases in between. The CDR3 covers 13 residues. The CDR3 here is CASSESLYQPQHF. The CDR3 nucleotides are TGCGCCAGCAGTGAATCCCTATATCAGCCCCAGCATTTT.

This CDR3 is CASSLETGLKSNTIYF. Written as DNA, the CDR3 is TGCGCCAGCAGCCTGGAGACAGGGTTAAAATCAAACACCATATATTTT. V and J are TRBV5-1 and TRBJ1-3, with TRBD1 identical over 7 bases. The V gene end was trimmed by 4 bases and the J gene end by 6 bases; junction bases not matched to a gene: 13. The germline gives CDR1 SGHRS, CDR2 YFSETQ. The CDR3 runs 16 residues. Drawing the rest from reference TRBV5-1 and TRBJ1-3, the complete variable domain is KAGVTQTPRYLIKTRGQQVTLSCSPISGHRSVSWYQQTPGQGLQFLFEYFSETQRNKGNFPGRFSGRQFSNSRSEMNVSTLELGDSALYLCASSLETGLKSNTIYFGEGSWLTVV.

This chain connects TRBV9 to TRBJ2-5; 7 bases align to TRBD2. The CDR3 has 17 amino acids. Unmatched junction bases numbered 8, after V lost 0 bases and J lost 0 bases. Germline CDR1 SGDLS, CDR2 YYNGEE. In DNA, the CDR3 is TGTGCCAGCAGCGTAGGAGTCGGCGGGAGCCACCAAGAGACCCAGTACTTC. This translates into CASSVGVGGSHQETQYF.

This sequence joins TRBV5-4 and TRBJ2-5; 11 bases fit TRBD2. Looked up from germline, CDR1 is SGHNT and CDR2 is YYREEE (reference sequence). V gave up 0 bases and J gave up 5 bases; unmatched junction bases: 12. The CDR3 has 18 residues. For the CDR3, the DNA is TGTGCCAGCAGCTTGGCCGTCGGGACTAGCGGTATCACGGAGACCCAGTACTTC. Translated: CASSLAVGTSGITETQYF.

The chain is built from TRBV4-3 and TRBJ2-3; TRBD2 agrees at 11 bases. J lost 0 bases, V lost 0 bases, and 11 bases had no gene match. This CDR3 comprises 20 residues. CDR1 and CDR2 (germline): LGHNA, YSLEER. CDR3 DNA: TGCGCCAGCAGCCAAGAGAAAAGACTAGCGGGATCCTCTAGCACAGATACGCAGTATTTT. Its protein is CASSQEKRLAGSSSTDTQYF.

The chain employs TRBV27 and TRBJ2-2, with 8 positions matching TRBD2. Looked up from germline, CDR1 is MNHEY and CDR2 is SMNVEV (reference sequence). CDR3 length equals 15 residues. Germline trimming cut 1 base from V and 4 bases from J; bases unmatched to any gene: 2. In DNA form, the CDR3 reads TGTGCCAGCAGTTTATTTGGGACTAGCACCGGGGAGCTGTTTTTT. It translates to CASSLFGTSTGELFF.

The chain uses TRBV7-2 and TRBJ2-1, with 9 bases identical to TRBD2. V lost 4 bases and J lost 0; bases outside the gene matches: 10. CDR3 length equals 18 residues. Germline CDR1 and CDR2: SGHTA and FQGNSA. The CDR3 is CASSSRGPAGGSYNEQFF. DNA of the CDR3: TGTGCCAGCAGCTCCCGGGGGCCAGCGGGAGGCTCCTACAATGAGCAGTTCTTC.

This rearrangement joins TRBV23-1 to TRBJ1-2; 7 nucleotides match TRBD1. TRBV23-1 is given ORF status, its function remaining uncertain. Germline trimming cut 7 bases from V and 4 bases from J; bases unmatched to any gene: 3. CDR3 length: 12 residues. The CDR3 nucleotides are TGCGCCAGCACCGACAGGGCCTATGGCTACACCTTC. This gives the protein CASTDRAYGYTF.

The chain links TRBV3-1 (or the pseudogene TRBV3-2) to TRBJ2-1; 13 bases map to TRBD2. V gave up 4 bases and J gave up 7 bases; unmatched junction bases: 13. Germline V gene sequence: CDR1 LGHDT, CDR2 YNNKEL (reference sequence). The CDR3 sequence is 18 residues long. CDR3 nucleotides: TGTGCCAGCAGCCCAGTCATCGGACTAGCGGGAGAGCGTAATGAGCAGTTCTTC. As protein: CASSPVIGLAGERNEQFF.

J is TRBJ2-3 and V is TRBV30; D is perhaps TRBD2 (5 bases). The V end lost 8 bases, the J end lost 2 bases, and 17 bases lay between the germline ends. Germline V gene sequence: CDR1 GTSNPN, CDR2 SVGIG (reference sequence). The CDR3 totals 14 residues. DNA for the CDR3: TGTGCCCAAACTAGTGGGCGGGCCACAGATACGCAGTATTTT. Amino acids: CAQTSGRATDTQYF.

This clone was detected once. J is TRBJ1-1 and V is TRBV29-1; possible D gene TRBD1, 5 bases. The CDR3 runs to 12 residues. V lost 2 bases to trimming and J lost 13 bases, with 17 bases between them. Germline CDR1 reads SQVTM; CDR2 reads ANQGSEA. CDR3 loop: CSVELAGEGVFF. The CDR3 coding sequence is TGCAGCGTTGAATTGGCGGGGGAGGGTGTTTTCTTT.

This sequence joins TRBV4-2 and TRBJ1-2, with 7 bases aligning to TRBD1. Looked up from germline, CDR1 is LGHNA and CDR2 is YNFKEQ. V lost 1 base to trimming and J lost 1 base; unmatched junction nucleotides: 0. CDR3 length equals 14 residues. CDR3 nucleotides: TGTGCCAGCAGCCAAGGGACAGGTAACTATGGCTACACCTTC. It translates to CASSQGTGNYGYTF.

This clone appeared a single time. This chain joins TRBV4-2 and TRBJ1-1; D gene uncertain. This CDR3 is built from 14 residues. V was clipped by 2 bases and J by 5 bases, with 12 bases between them. Germline CDR1 LGHNA, CDR2 YNFKEQ. CDR3 in DNA: TGTGCCAGCAGCCAATCCACAGTACGGACTGAAGCTTTCTTT. Its protein product is CASSQSTVRTEAFF.

This chain joins TRBV3-1 (or the pseudogene TRBV3-2) and TRBJ2-3; 7 bases are a match to TRBD2. V shed 6 bases, J shed 4 bases, and the junction held 4 bases outside the gene matches. The CDR3 loop spans 13 amino acids. Germline lookup yields CDR1 LGHDT and CDR2 YNNKEL (reference sequence). CDR3 sequence reads: CASRGGGADTQYF. The DNA for the CDR3 is TGTGCCAGCAGGGGGGGAGGGGCAGATACGCAGTATTTT.

The chain uses TRBV19 and TRBJ1-5; a weak D match, TRBD1 (5 bases). Germline V gene data show CDR1 as LNHDA and CDR2 as SQIVND (reference sequence). The CDR3 has 16 amino acids. Trimming pared 6 bases from V and 2 bases from J, leaving 17 bases between. The CDR3 sequence is CASRGVGGTGNQPQHF. The CDR3 DNA is TGTGCCAGTAGAGGGGTGGGCGGCACAGGCAATCAGCCCCAGCATTTT.

About this clone itself: The identical CDR3 is also encoded by other nucleotide sequences in the sample. V and J are TRBV5-1 and TRBJ1-1; D is unclear. This CDR3 comprises 13 residues. The V end was cut by 4 bases, the J end by 3 bases, with 10 bases between. Germline V gene sequence: CDR1 SGHRS, CDR2 YFSETQ. The CDR3 nucleotides are TGCGCCAGCAGCCTCGAGCGGGACACTGAAGCTTTCTTT. This sequence encodes CASSLERDTEAFF.

The rearrangement joins TRBV7-9 to TRBJ2-2; possibly TRBD2 for D (5 bases). Germline V CDR1 and CDR2: SEHNR, FQNEAQ (reference sequence). V lost 5 bases and J 3 bases, leaving 10 bases between the germline ends. The CDR3 totals 14 residues. The CDR3, as DNA: TGTGCCAGCAGCCTAACGCGGGACACCGGGGAGCTGTTTTTT. This codes for CASSLTRDTGELFF.

V and J are TRBV6-4 and TRBJ1-1, with D maybe TRBD1 (5 bases). Trimming cost V 6 bases and J 2 bases, with 16 bases left between them. CDR1 is MRHNA and CDR2 is SNTAGT in the germline V gene. The CDR3 has 15 amino acids. The CDR3 spells CASRQAPLLNTEAFF. CDR3 coding DNA: TGTGCCAGCAGACAGGCCCCATTACTCAACACTGAAGCTTTCTTT.

V is TRBV6-1 and J is TRBJ2-7; 11 nucleotides agree with TRBD1. V dropped 6 bases and J dropped 4; count of bases not matched to a gene: 8. Looked up from germline, CDR1 is MNHNS and CDR2 is SASEGT. The CDR3 has 15 amino acids. CDR3 sequence reads: CASRLGQGVMYEQYF. The CDR3 DNA sequence: TGTGCCAGCAGACTGGGACAGGGGGTGATGTACGAGCAGTACTTC.

The rearrangement uses TRBV14 and TRBJ1-4; 8 bases agree with TRBD1. CDR3 length: 16 residues. The trim removed 0 bases at V and 2 bases at J, leaving 2 bases unmatched. In germline, CDR1 is SGHDN, CDR2 FVKESK. In DNA form, the CDR3 reads TGTGCCAGCAGCCAAGACAGGGGGCCGACTAATGAAAAACTGTTTTTT. As protein: CASSQDRGPTNEKLFF.

J is TRBJ2-5 and V is TRBV19, with a tentative D call TRBD2 (6 bases). The CDR3 contains 13 residues. V was trimmed by 6 bases and J by 5 bases, leaving 13 bases between them. Germline CDR1 LNHDA, CDR2 SQIVND (reference sequence). Here the CDR3 DNA reads TGTGCCAGTAGGCGGGGACTCGGGGAGACCCAGTACTTC. Translating it yields CASRRGLGETQYF.

The chain couples TRBV15 to TRBJ2-2; D remains ambiguous. CDR1 LNHNV and CDR2 YYDKDF come from the germline V gene (reference sequence). The CDR3 spans 13 residues. V was shortened by 0 bases and J by 6 bases, with 5 bases between the two germline ends. The DNA of the CDR3 is TGTGCCACCAGCAGAGAGAGCCCCGGGGAGCTGTTTTTT. Residues: CATSRESPGELFF.

The chain has TRBV28 and TRBJ2-3; 7 bases agree with TRBD1. The CDR3 totals 17 residues. J was trimmed by 4 bases and V by 5 bases; bases with no gene match: 15. CDR1 MDHEN and CDR2 SYDVKM come from the germline V gene. CDR3 loop: CASSPPTTGVRADTQYF. The CDR3 region has the DNA TGTGCCAGCAGTCCACCTACCACAGGGGTCAGGGCAGATACGCAGTATTTT. The whole variable domain, remainder taken from reference TRBV28 and TRBJ2-3, is DVKVTQSSRYLVKRTGEKVFLECVQDMDHENMFWYRQDPGLGLRLIYFSYDVKMKEKGDIPEGYSVSREKKERFSLILESASTNQTSMYLCASSPPTTGVRADTQYFGPGTRLTVL.

This clone occurred once. The chain links TRBV9 to TRBJ1-1; D gene unclear. Trimming pared 0 bases from V and 6 bases from J, leaving 15 bases between. The V gene's germline CDR1 is SGDLS and CDR2 YYNGEE. CDR3 length: 15 amino acids. The CDR3: CASSVVQSMAAEAFF. Written as DNA, the CDR3 is TGTGCCAGCAGCGTAGTTCAGTCAATGGCCGCTGAAGCTTTCTTT.

Notes on this clone: The same CDR3 can be traced to other DNA sequences in this sample. The chain links TRBV30 to TRBJ1-5; TRBD1 agrees at 7 bases. The CDR3 is 14 residues long. Germline CDR1 and CDR2: GTSNPN and SVGIG (reference sequence). V shed 4 bases and J 4 bases; nucleotides not matched to a gene: 7. CDR3 in DNA: TGTGCCTGGACTAGACAGGGAGGAAATCAGCCCCAGCATTTT. It translates to CAWTRQGGNQPQHF.

The V gene is TRBV24-1, the J gene TRBJ1-1; TRBD1 might be the D (6 bases). The CDR3 runs to 13 residues. Germline assignment: CDR1 KGHDR and CDR2 SFDVKD. Trimming shortened V by 4 bases and J by 5 bases, and 10 bases separated the two germline ends. Here the CDR3 reads CATSDQGRTEAFF. CDR3 in DNA: TGTGCCACCAGTGACCAGGGGAGAACTGAAGCTTTCTTT.